Listed here is a single TCR beta chain. Authors' processing steps: How many nucleated cells were present was estimated from reference gene primer amplification. Generated by immunoSEQ multiplex PCR, the TCRdb table keeps only in-frame clones and is missing some. The DNA was the basis for D and trimming; V, J and clone size are from that table. Of 75,000 to 95,000 clones listed, 75% to 90% are singletons. Germline V gene sequence: CDR1 MNHEY, CDR2 SMNVEV (reference sequence). After removal of 7 bases from V and 3 bases from J, the junction contained 8 bases not matched to a gene. This CDR3 is built from 15 residues. The record originates from a study of blood T cell repertoires in COVID-19. Study information: Sample material is recorded as cDNA or gDNA derived from T cells, B-cell-depleted T cells, or PBMCs.

This TCR derives from a human donor in a cohort sampled during active COVID-19. Sequenced: peripheral blood. The chain carries TRBV27 and TRBJ2-1, with 8 nucleotides matching TRBD1. Here the CDR3 DNA reads TGTGCCAGCACCAGCAGGGGGCTATTCTACAATGAGCAGTTCTTC. It translates to CASTSRGLFYNEQFF.